These 12 T cell receptor beta chains originate from one sample sequenced in a study of blood T cell repertoires in COVID-19. TCRdb's copy holds only in-frame clones and misses some; the assay was immunoSEQ multiplex PCR. The table includes about 190,000 clones, around 80% detected once. The sequencing input was peripheral blood. These TCRs come from a human donor in a cohort sampled during active COVID-19.

This clone appeared a single time. The J gene is TRBJ2-5, the V gene TRBV15; TRBD2 might be the D (5 bases). This CDR3 comprises 13 residues. Trimming stripped 0 bases from V and 7 bases from J, with 9 bases between. Germline loops: CDR1 LNHNV, CDR2 YYDKDF (reference sequence). CDR3 protein: CATSRDAAGTQYF. The CDR3 DNA follows: TGTGCCACCAGCAGAGACGCCGCGGGGACCCAGTACTTC.

This chain joins TRBV2 and TRBJ2-3; D is unclear. The length of the CDR3 is 13 residues. V was shortened by 3 bases and J by 2 bases, with 6 bases between the two germline ends. Germline CDR1 SNHLY, CDR2 FYNNEI. The CDR3 protein is CASSDSLTDTQYF. The CDR3, as DNA: TGTGCCAGCAGTGATTCCCTCACAGATACGCAGTATTTT.

This clone was detected once. This chain connects TRBV3-1 (or the pseudogene TRBV3-2) to TRBJ1-2; no clear D gene. Trimming removed 2 bases from V and 8 bases from J, with 15 bases in between. The CDR3 sequence is 14 residues long. Looked up from germline, CDR1 is LGHDT and CDR2 is YNNKEL (reference sequence). This CDR3 reads CASSQPPPGGGYTF. The CDR3, as DNA: TGTGCCAGCAGCCAACCCCCACCTGGAGGCGGCTACACCTTC.

V gene TRBV9 combines with J gene TRBJ2-5; 7 bases agree with TRBD1. The trim removed 4 bases at V and 5 bases at J, leaving 14 bases unmatched. The CDR3 has 16 residues. Germline V gene lookup returns CDR1 SGDLS and CDR2 YYNGEE. CDR3 nucleotide sequence: TGTGCCAGCAGCCAATCAACGTACAGGGGAACGGAGACCCAGTACTTC. Encoded protein: CASSQSTYRGTETQYF.

The chain combines TRBV19 with TRBJ2-5, with a weak D call TRBD2 (5 bases). CDR3 length equals 12 residues. Germline V gene lookup returns CDR1 LNHDA and CDR2 SQIVND (reference sequence). V lost 5 bases, J lost 5 bases, and 9 bases lay in between. In nucleotides, the CDR3 is TGTGCCAGTAGTCAGACGGGGGAGACCCAGTACTTC. Translating it yields CASSQTGETQYF.

The rearrangement joins TRBV6-1 to TRBJ1-2, with a tentative D call TRBD1 (6 bases). The CDR3 has 15 residues. V lost 3 bases to trimming and J lost 4 bases, with 15 bases between them. Germline V gene sequence: CDR1 MNHNS, CDR2 SASEGT. For the CDR3, the DNA is TGTGCCAGCAGTGAGACAGGTCCCACGCGCTATGGCTACACCTTC. Encoded protein: CASSETGPTRYGYTF.

The chain recombines TRBV7-2 with TRBJ2-2; TRBD1 aligns across 7 bases. The CDR3 is made up of 18 amino acids. The V gene end was trimmed by 1 base and the J gene end by 1 base; junction bases not matched to a gene: 9. Germline lookup yields CDR1 SGHTA and CDR2 FQGNSA. The chain's CDR3 is CASSLDGETGMNTGELFF. The CDR3 DNA is TGTGCCAGCAGCTTAGATGGGGAGACAGGGATGAACACCGGGGAGCTGTTTTTT.

The V and J genes are TRBV6-5 and TRBJ2-3; D possibly corresponds to TRBD2 (5 bases). V was trimmed by 0 bases and J by 9 bases, leaving 10 bases between them. The CDR3 has 13 amino acids. From germline, CDR1 is MNHEY and CDR2 SVGAGI. The DNA for the CDR3 is TGTGCCAGCAGTTACTCGCTGGGAGAGACGCAGTATTTT. Its translation: CASSYSLGETQYF.

The rearrangement joins TRBV10-1 to TRBJ2-1; 12 positions agree with TRBD2. CDR3 length equals 14 residues. The V segment lost 6 bases and the J segment 9 bases; nucleotides outside the gene matches: 6. Looked up from germline, CDR1 is WNHNN and CDR2 is SYGVQD (reference sequence). The chain's CDR3 is CASRAGGLAGEQFF. The CDR3 DNA sequence: TGCGCCAGCAGAGCGGGGGGACTAGCGGGTGAGCAGTTCTTC.

This chain links TRBV4-1 with TRBJ1-3; possible D gene TRBD1, 6 bases. CDR1 is MGHRA, CDR2 YSYEKL, per germline. Trimming shortened V by 0 bases and J by 1 base, and 13 bases separated the two germline ends. This CDR3 contains 17 residues. This CDR3 is CASSQDPNRVSGNTIYF. The CDR3 nucleotides read TGCGCCAGCAGCCAAGATCCGAACAGGGTATCTGGAAACACCATATATTTT.

The V gene is TRBV21-1, the J gene TRBJ1-5; whether TRBD1, the table's D call, matches the DNA was not checked. TRBV21-1 corresponds to a pseudogene. The CDR3 loop spans 19 amino acids. The CDR3 loop is CASSTPDRWGREGNQPQHF. CDR3 in DNA: TGTGCCAGCAGCACACCAGACAGGTGGGGTCGTGAAGGAAATCAGCCCCAGCATTTT.

The genes are TRBV7-2 and TRBJ1-2; 9 bases map to TRBD1. The CDR3 sequence is 16 residues long. V shed 1 base and J 4 bases; nucleotides not matched to a gene: 7. Germline V gene data show CDR1 as SGHTA and CDR2 as FQGNSA. The CDR3, as DNA: TGTGCCAGCAGCTTAGGGGGGACAGGGACCTTCTATGGCTACACCTTC. It translates to CASSLGGTGTFYGYTF. Filled out from reference TRBV7-2 and TRBJ1-2, the complete variable domain reads GAGVSQSPSNKVTEKGKDVELRCDPISGHTALYWYRQSLGQGLEFLIYFQGNSAPDKSGLPSDRFSAERTGGSVSTLTIQRTQQEDSAVYLCASSLGGTGTFYGYTFGSGTRLTVV.